The present TCR beta chain was sequenced within a study of blood T cell repertoires in COVID-19. For the study at large: COVID-19 samples collected from the United States, Italy and Spain covered acute and convalescent phases. From T cells, B-cell-depleted T cells, or PBMCs came the material, which was cDNA or gDNA.

The sample holds a few counts of this clone. Per the authors' pipeline: It was from reference gene primer amplification that nucleated cell counts were estimated. Here immunoSEQ multiplex PCR was the method, and the copy in TCRdb shows in-frame clones only, minus some. The D gene and trimming were derived from the DNA, and the V and J assignments and clone size from that table. Of roughly 37,000 clones listed, around four fifths were seen once; the top ten hold about an eighth. The length of the CDR3 is 14 residues. Trimming took 5 bases from V and 6 from J; bases not matched to a gene: 3. Germline loops: CDR1 SGHTA, CDR2 FQGNSA.

This chain connects TRBV7-2 to TRBJ2-1, with 11 bases that match TRBD1. The sequenced sample was peripheral blood. This sequence originates from a human donor in a cohort sampled during active COVID-19. The CDR3 nucleotides are TGTGCCAGCAGCCCGGACAGGGGGCTCAATGAGCAGTTCTTC. Translated: CASSPDRGLNEQFF.